This T cell receptor (beta chain) was observed in a study of T cell responses to AZD1222 COVID-19 vaccine. Study results and caveats: An increase in Spike-specific TCR breadth and depth was observed after two AZD1222 doses.

With regard to this clone: Its target is not known.

CDR1 is SGHTA, CDR2 FQGNSA, per germline. Germline trimming cut 4 bases from V and 4 bases from J; bases unmatched to any gene: 1. There are 13 residues in the CDR3. The protocol was immunoSEQ multiplex PCR, while the TCRdb copy is restricted to in-frame clones and leaves out a portion. Of over 100,000 clones listed, 90% are singletons. J is TRBJ2-3 and V is TRBV7-2; TRBD1 matches 8 bases. The starting material was peripheral blood, obtained on day 0 of AZD1222 vaccination. The clonotype was recovered from an adult in good health. The CDR3: CASSSGGPDTQYF. The CDR3 nucleotides read TGTGCCAGCAGCTCAGGGGGCCCAGATACGCAGTATTTT.